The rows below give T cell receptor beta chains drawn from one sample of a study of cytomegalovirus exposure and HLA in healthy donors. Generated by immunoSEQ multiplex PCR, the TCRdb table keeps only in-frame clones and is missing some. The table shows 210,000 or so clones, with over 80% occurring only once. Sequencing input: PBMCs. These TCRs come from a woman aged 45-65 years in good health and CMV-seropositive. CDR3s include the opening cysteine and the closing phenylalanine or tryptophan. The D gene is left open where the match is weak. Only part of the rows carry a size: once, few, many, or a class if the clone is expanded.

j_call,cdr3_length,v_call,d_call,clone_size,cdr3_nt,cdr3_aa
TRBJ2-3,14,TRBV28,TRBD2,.,TGTGCCAGCAGTCGCACCGTTAGCGGGGATACGCAGTATTTT,CASSRTVSGDTQYF
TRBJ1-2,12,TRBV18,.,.,TGTGCCAGCTCACCCTCGGAGGGTGGCTACACCTTC,CASSPSEGGYTF
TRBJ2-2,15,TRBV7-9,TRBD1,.,TGTGCCAGCAGCTTGGGACAGGGGTCAACCGGGGAGCTGTTTTTT,CASSLGQGSTGELFF
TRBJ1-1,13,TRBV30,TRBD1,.,TGTGCCTGGAGCGGACAGGGAAGGAGTGAAGCTTTCTTT,CAWSGQGRSEAFF
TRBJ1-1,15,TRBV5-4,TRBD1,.,TGTGCCAGCAGCCTAGGGGACAGGATGAACACTGAAGCTTTCTTT,CASSLGDRMNTEAFF
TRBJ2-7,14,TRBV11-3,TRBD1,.,TGTGCCAGCAGTCCGGACAGGGGGCTATACGAGCAGTACTTC,CASSPDRGLYEQYF
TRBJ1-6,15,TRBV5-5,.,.,TGTGCCAGCAGCCCAGCGGCCGGGGGAGGGTCACCCCTCCACTTT,CASSPAAGGGSPLHF
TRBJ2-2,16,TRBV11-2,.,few,TGTGCCAGCAGCTTAGATCCCCGACTACTCACCGGGGAGCTGTTTTTT,CASSLDPRLLTGELFF
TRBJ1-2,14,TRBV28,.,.,TGTGCCAGCAGTTTTAGACGGGGAGTCAATGGCTACACCTTC,CASSFRRGVNGYTF
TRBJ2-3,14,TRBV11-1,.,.,TGTGCCAGCAGCTTAGCAGCGATCACAGATACGCAGTATTTT,CASSLAAITDTQYF
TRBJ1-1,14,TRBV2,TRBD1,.,TGTGCCAGCAGCGGACAGGGGGTGAACACTGAAGCTTTCTTT,CASSGQGVNTEAFF
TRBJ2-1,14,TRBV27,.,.,TGTGCCAGCAGTTTGCAGGGGAGCTACAATGAGCAGTTCTTC,CASSLQGSYNEQFF
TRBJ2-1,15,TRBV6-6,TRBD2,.,TGTGCCAGCAGTTACATTGGCGGGGGAAAGATTGAGCAGTTCTTC,CASSYIGGGKIEQFF
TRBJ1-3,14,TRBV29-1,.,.,TGCAGCGGTATGACATCCAGGGCTGGAAACACCATATATTTT,CSGMTSRAGNTIYF
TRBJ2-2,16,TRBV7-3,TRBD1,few,TGTGCCAGCAGCCCGACAGGGGGAAGGTGGGCCGGGGAGCTGTTTTTT,CASSPTGGRWAGELFF
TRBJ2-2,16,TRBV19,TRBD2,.,TGTGCCAGTAGTACGCTAGCGGGGGTGGGGACCGGGGAGCTGTTTTTT,CASSTLAGVGTGELFF
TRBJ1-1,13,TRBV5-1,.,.,TGCGCCAGCAGCACGGGAGGGACCACTGAAGCTTTCTTT,CASSTGGTTEAFF
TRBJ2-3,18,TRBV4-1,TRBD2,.,TGCGCCAGCAGCCAATTGGTAACAGCGGGGTACATCGCAGATACGCAGTATTTT,CASSQLVTAGYIADTQYF